A selection of T cell receptor beta chains follows, all from one sample in a study of vaccination effects on CD4 cells after COVID-19. Antigens of these TCRs are unknown. Libraries were prepared by immunoSEQ multiplex PCR; TCRdb keeps only in-frame clonotypes and omits some of them. This table holds 20,000 to 25,000 clones, roughly 79% found once. The sequencing here drew on CD4+ T cells from PBMCs cultured with SARS-CoV-2 spike peptides, taken after COVID-19 vaccination. The receptors here all came from a human donor who received a COVID-19 vaccine. Some clones in this sample may be carry-over from other donors' samples. The CDR3 runs from the conserved cysteine through the conserved F or W. D genes are given only for firm matches. Some rows mark clone size as missing; the rest say once, few, many or name a class of expanded clone.

clone_size j_call d_call v_call cdr3_aa cdr3_nt
. TRBJ1-3 . TRBV5-1 CASSPGTFVGSGNTIYF TGCGCCAGCAGCCCCGGGACATTCGTTGGCTCTGGAAACACCATATATTTT
few TRBJ2-2 . TRBV24-1 CATSDLRSITGELFF TGTGCCACCAGTGATTTGCGCAGTATTACCGGGGAGCTGTTTTTT
. TRBJ2-3 . TRBV30 CAWSGGIRDTDTQYF TGTGCCTGGAGTGGAGGGATTAGGGACACAGATACGCAGTATTTT
. TRBJ1-5 . TRBV6-5 CASSLQGFQPQHF TGTGCCAGCAGCTTACAGGGATTTCAGCCCCAGCATTTT
once TRBJ2-7 TRBD1 TRBV27 CASSRDRGSYEQYF TGTGCCAGCAGTCGAGACAGGGGGTCCTACGAGCAGTACTTC
. TRBJ2-2 . TRBV9 CASSPHSNTGELFF TGTGCCAGCAGCCCCCATTCGAACACCGGGGAGCTGTTTTTT
. TRBJ2-4 . TRBV10-1 CASSQGTISPKNIQYF TGCGCCAGCAGTCAGGGGACAATATCTCCCAAAAACATTCAGTACTTC
. TRBJ1-2 TRBD1 TRBV28 CASRPGTELYGYTF TGTGCCAGCAGACCCGGGACAGAGCTCTATGGCTACACCTTC
. TRBJ2-3 . TRBV9 CASSVQEGTDTQYF TGTGCCAGCAGCGTACAGGAAGGCACAGATACGCAGTATTTT
. TRBJ2-5 TRBD2 TRBV18 CASSPPKSGGDGETQYF TGTGCCAGCTCACCACCGAAGAGCGGGGGCGACGGAGAGACCCAGTACTTC
. TRBJ2-1 TRBD2 TRBV9 CASSRFGTSGDPYNEQFF TGTGCCAGCAGCCGATTCGGGACTAGCGGGGACCCCTACAATGAGCAGTTCTTC
few TRBJ2-1 TRBD2 TRBV19 CASSTLAGTPYNEQFF TGTGCCAGTAGTACTCTAGCGGGGACCCCCTACAATGAGCAGTTCTTC
. TRBJ1-1 . TRBV18 CASSPYKVGEAFF TGTGCCAGCTCACCATACAAGGTGGGGGAAGCTTTCTTT
. TRBJ2-1 . TRBV6-4 CASSPTTAFLQGAYNEQFF TGTGCCAGCAGCCCAACGACAGCTTTCCTACAGGGTGCCTACAATGAGCAGTTCTTC
. TRBJ1-4 . TRBV19 CASSISDGHPTNEKLFF TGTGCCAGTAGTATCTCCGACGGCCACCCAACTAATGAAAAACTGTTTTTT
. TRBJ2-2 . TRBV6-6 CASSGGTANTGELFF TGTGCCAGCAGTGGGGGGACTGCGAACACCGGGGAGCTGTTTTTT
medium-sized TRBJ2-2 . TRBV9 CASSVNVGVRELFF TGTGCCAGCAGCGTAAACGTGGGGGTCCGGGAGCTGTTTTTT
. TRBJ2-2 TRBD1 TRBV24-1 CATRKTGELGELFF TGTGCCACCCGTAAAACAGGGGAGCTCGGGGAGCTGTTTTTT
. TRBJ2-5 . TRBV5-4 CASSHARGEETQYF TGTGCCAGCAGCCACGCTCGAGGGGAAGAGACCCAGTACTTC
. TRBJ2-3 TRBD2 TRBV5-8 CASRSGGLQDTQYF TGTGCCAGCAGGAGCGGGGGCCTCCAGGATACGCAGTATTTT
. TRBJ1-1 . TRBV6-5 CASSHNLNTEAFF TGTGCCAGCAGCCACAATCTGAACACTGAAGCTTTCTTT
. TRBJ1-1 TRBD1 TRBV7-2 CASSAARTGGNTEAFF TGTGCCAGCAGCGCGGCTAGGACAGGGGGGAACACTGAAGCTTTCTTT
. TRBJ2-1 . TRBV30 CAWNRLGNEQFF TGTGCCTGGAATAGACTAGGAAATGAGCAGTTCTTC
. TRBJ2-5 TRBD1 TRBV24-1 CATRGQGRGETQYF TGTGCCACCAGGGGACAGGGGAGGGGTGAGACCCAGTACTTC
once TRBJ1-6 . TRBV10-3 CAISESGNYNSPLHF TGTGCCATCAGTGAGTCGGGTAACTATAATTCACCCCTCCACTTT
. TRBJ2-5 TRBD1 TRBV9 CASSTRQGSQETQYF TGTGCCAGCAGCACCCGACAGGGCAGCCAAGAGACCCAGTACTTC
. TRBJ1-3 TRBD1 TRBV7-9 CASRAAGGRNTIYF TGTGCCAGCAGAGCAGCAGGGGGTCGGAACACCATATATTTT
. TRBJ2-1 . TRBV12-3/TRBV12-4 CASRITGNEQFF TGTGCCAGCAGAATAACAGGGAATGAGCAGTTCTTC
. TRBJ2-1 . TRBV24-1 CATSDSQVVEQFF TGTGCCACCAGTGATTCACAGGTAGTTGAGCAGTTCTTC
. TRBJ1-1 . TRBV7-3 CASSLGAGGNTEAFF TGTGCCAGCAGCTTAGGGGCAGGTGGGAACACTGAAGCTTTCTTT
. TRBJ2-1 . TRBV18 CASSPQVAGHYNEQFF TGTGCCAGCTCACCACAAGTCGCCGGGCACTACAATGAGCAGTTCTTC
. TRBJ2-6 . TRBV6-2/TRBV6-3 CASSEDSSGANVLTF TGTGCCAGCAGTGAGGACAGCTCTGGGGCCAACGTCCTGACTTTC
. TRBJ1-4 . TRBV7-8 CASSLSRVATNEKLFF TGTGCCAGCAGCTTATCCAGGGTTGCAACTAATGAAAAACTGTTTTTT
. TRBJ1-2 . TRBV19 CASSIPRDHQVNYGYTF TGTGCCAGTAGTATACCCCGGGACCATCAAGTTAACTATGGCTACACCTTC
. TRBJ2-5 . TRBV3-1/TRBV3-2 CASSQTLLETQYF TGTGCCAGCAGCCAGACCCTATTAGAGACCCAGTACTTC
. TRBJ2-5 . TRBV5-4 CASSDLRGSQETQYF TGTGCCAGCAGCGATTTACGGGGCTCGCAAGAGACCCAGTACTTC
. TRBJ1-2 . TRBV18 CASSLTGGYGYTF TGTGCCAGCTCGCTGACGGGGGGATATGGCTACACCTTC
. TRBJ2-3 TRBD1 TRBV2 CASSATGFTDTQYF TGTGCCAGCAGTGCGACAGGGTTCACAGATACGCAGTATTTT
few TRBJ1-2 . TRBV30 CAWSWYSGIHGGYTF TGTGCCTGGAGTTGGTACAGCGGGATCCACGGGGGCTACACCTTC
few TRBJ1-5 TRBD1 TRBV10-1 CASRPRQGSNQPQHF TGCGCCAGCAGACCTCGACAGGGTAGCAATCAGCCCCAGCATTTT
. TRBJ2-5 . TRBV5-1 CASSFSGAQETQYF TGCGCCAGCAGCTTTTCAGGGGCCCAAGAGACCCAGTACTTC
once TRBJ1-4 . TRBV15 CATSRDWGDNEKLFF TGTGCCACCAGCAGAGATTGGGGTGACAATGAAAAACTGTTTTTT
. TRBJ1-5 . TRBV4-1 CASSQDSRQGWHQPQHF TGCGCCAGCAGCCAAGATTCGCGGCAGGGATGGCATCAGCCCCAGCATTTT
. TRBJ1-5 . TRBV19 CASSMSGYSNQPQHF TGTGCCAGTAGTATGTCCGGTTATAGCAATCAGCCCCAGCATTTT
. TRBJ2-1 TRBD2 TRBV9 CASSPRTSGDYNEQFF TGTGCCAGCAGCCCTAGGACTAGCGGGGACTACAATGAGCAGTTCTTC